The clone carrying this T cell receptor beta chain was observed a handful of times. What it binds is unknown. The CDR3 length is 12 residues. V was cut by 8 bases and J by 7 bases, with 15 bases left in between. Germline loops: CDR1 MNHEY, CDR2 SMNVEV (reference sequence). The sample is drawn from a study of cytomegalovirus exposure and HLA in healthy donors. Overall study results and limits: Donor immune exposure was known only as CMV serostatus.

The primer mix had 60 Vbeta and 13 Jbeta primers. This table comes from immunoSEQ multiplex PCR, and its TCRdb copy is limited to in-frame clones, with some not included. Of around 120,000 clones listed, around a tenth were seen once; the top ten hold less than 4%. Input material: PBMCs. The TCR was taken from a man aged 25 to 40 in good health and CMV-seronegative. V and J are TRBV27 and TRBJ2-7, with a possible D match to TRBD2 (5 bases). The CDR3, as DNA: TGTGCCAGCGGACTCCTCTTGGCGGAGCAGTACTTC. Protein product: CASGLLLAEQYF.